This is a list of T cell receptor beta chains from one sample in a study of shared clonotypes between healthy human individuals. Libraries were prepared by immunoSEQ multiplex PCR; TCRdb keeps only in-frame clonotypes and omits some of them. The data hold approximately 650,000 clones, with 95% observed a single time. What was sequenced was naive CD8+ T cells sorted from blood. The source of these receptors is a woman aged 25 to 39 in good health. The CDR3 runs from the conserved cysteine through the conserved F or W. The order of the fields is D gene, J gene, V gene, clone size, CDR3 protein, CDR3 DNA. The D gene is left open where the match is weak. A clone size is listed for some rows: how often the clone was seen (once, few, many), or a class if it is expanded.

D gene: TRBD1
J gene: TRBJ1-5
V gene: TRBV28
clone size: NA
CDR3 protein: CASSPGQGRLQPQHF
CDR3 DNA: TGTGCCAGCAGCCCCGGACAGGGGCGCTTACAGCCCCAGCATTTT

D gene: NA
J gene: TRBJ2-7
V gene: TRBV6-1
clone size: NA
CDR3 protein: CASKKGSYEQYF
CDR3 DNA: TGTGCCAGCAAAAAGGGCTCCTACGAGCAGTACTTC

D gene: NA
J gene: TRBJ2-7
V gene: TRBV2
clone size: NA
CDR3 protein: CASSEGTLVAYSYEQYF
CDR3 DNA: TGTGCCAGCAGTGAGGGCACGTTAGTGGCATACTCCTACGAGCAGTACTTC

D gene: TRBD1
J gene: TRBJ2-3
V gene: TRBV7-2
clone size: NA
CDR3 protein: CASSYGQGTDTQYF
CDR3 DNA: TGTGCCAGCAGCTACGGACAGGGGACAGATACGCAGTATTTT

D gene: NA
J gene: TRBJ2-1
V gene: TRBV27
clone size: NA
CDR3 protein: CASSLGRASSYNEQFF
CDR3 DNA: TGTGCCAGCAGTTTGGGCCGGGCTAGCTCCTACAATGAGCAGTTCTTC

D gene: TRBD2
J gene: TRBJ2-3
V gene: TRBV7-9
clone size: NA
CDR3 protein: CASSLGGRADTQYF
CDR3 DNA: TGTGCCAGCAGCTTAGGCGGGAGGGCAGATACGCAGTATTTT

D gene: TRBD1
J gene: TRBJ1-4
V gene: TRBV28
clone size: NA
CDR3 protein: CASSLPGQGVEKLFF
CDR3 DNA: TGTGCCAGCAGTCTCCCGGGACAGGGGGTAGAAAAACTGTTTTTT

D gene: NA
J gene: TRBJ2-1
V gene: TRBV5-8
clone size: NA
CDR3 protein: CASSLDGQPSYNEQFF
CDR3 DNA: TGTGCCAGCAGCTTGGACGGACAACCTTCCTACAATGAGCAGTTCTTC

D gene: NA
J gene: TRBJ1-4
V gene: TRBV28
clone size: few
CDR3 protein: CASSLVQGEKLFF
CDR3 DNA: TGTGCCAGCAGTTTGGTGCAGGGTGAAAAACTGTTTTTT

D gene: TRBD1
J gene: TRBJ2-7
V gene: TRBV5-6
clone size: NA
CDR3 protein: CASRDSSSYEQYF
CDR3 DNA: TGTGCCAGCCGGGACAGTTCAAGCTACGAGCAGTACTTC

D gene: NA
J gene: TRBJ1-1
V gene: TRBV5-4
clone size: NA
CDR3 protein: CASSFDRQNTEAFF
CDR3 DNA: TGTGCCAGCAGCTTTGACAGACAGAACACTGAAGCTTTCTTT

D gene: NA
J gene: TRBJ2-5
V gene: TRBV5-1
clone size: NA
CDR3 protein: CASRSGYEQYF
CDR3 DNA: TGCGCCAGCAGATCAGGGTATGAGCAGTACTTC

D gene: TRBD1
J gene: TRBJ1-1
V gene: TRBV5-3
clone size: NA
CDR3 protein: CARSGGTAIEAFF
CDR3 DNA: TGTGCCAGAAGCGGGGGGACAGCGATTGAAGCTTTCTTT

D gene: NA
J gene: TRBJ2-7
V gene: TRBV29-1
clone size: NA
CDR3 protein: CSVAGSIRDEQYF
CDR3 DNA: TGCAGCGTTGCCGGGAGCATCCGGGACGAGCAGTACTTC

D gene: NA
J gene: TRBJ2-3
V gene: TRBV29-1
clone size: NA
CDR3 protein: CSANGMTKTGDTQYF
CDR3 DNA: TGCAGCGCGAACGGGATGACAAAGACGGGGGATACGCAGTATTTT

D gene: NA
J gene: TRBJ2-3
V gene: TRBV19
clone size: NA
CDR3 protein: CASSRAATDTQYF
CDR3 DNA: TGTGCCAGTAGTCGGGCTGCCACAGATACGCAGTATTTT